The T cell receptor (beta chain) under discussion was sequenced for a study of T cell responses to AZD1222 COVID-19 vaccine. Study conclusions and caveats: There were repertoire samples only from the period after the peak T cell response. Elevations in Spike-specific TCR breadth and depth followed administration of two AZD1222 doses. Baseline testing showed seropositivity in only five to seven AZD1222 recipients.

A remark on this clone: Its specificity is unknown.

Profiled with immunoSEQ multiplex PCR; TCRdb holds only in-frame clones, not every one. The sample gives 250,000 to 300,000 clones, around 93% of which show up once; 0.55% is in the top ten. V shed 4 bases, J shed 3 bases, and the junction held 6 bases outside the gene matches. CDR1 is MDHEN and CDR2 is SYDVKM in the germline V gene. The CDR3 length is 15 residues. The receptor comes from an adult who received the AZD1222 COVID-19 vaccine. The source material was peripheral blood, sampled 28 days after the second AZD1222 dose. The V and J genes are TRBV28 and TRBJ2-7; TRBD2 matches at 10 bases. This chain's CDR3 is CASSSTGTSVYEQYF. The CDR3 nucleotides read TGTGCCAGCAGTTCTACCGGGACTAGCGTCTACGAGCAGTACTTC.